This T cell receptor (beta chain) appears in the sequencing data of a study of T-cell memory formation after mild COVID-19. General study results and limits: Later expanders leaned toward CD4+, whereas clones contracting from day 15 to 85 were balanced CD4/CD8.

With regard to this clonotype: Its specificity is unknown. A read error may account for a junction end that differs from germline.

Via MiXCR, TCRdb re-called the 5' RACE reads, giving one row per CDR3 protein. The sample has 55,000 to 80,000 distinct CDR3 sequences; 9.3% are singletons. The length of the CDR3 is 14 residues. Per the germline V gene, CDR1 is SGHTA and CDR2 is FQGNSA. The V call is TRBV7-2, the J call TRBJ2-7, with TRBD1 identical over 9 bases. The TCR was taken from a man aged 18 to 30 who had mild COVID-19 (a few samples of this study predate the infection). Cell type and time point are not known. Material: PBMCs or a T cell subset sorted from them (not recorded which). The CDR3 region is CASKPGQGPYAQYF. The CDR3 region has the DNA TGTGCCAGCAAACCGGGACAGGGCCCCTACGCGCAGTACTTC.